This is a list of T cell receptor beta chains from one sample in a study of tumor and adjacent non-tumor tissue in lung cancer. In TCRdb, the multiplex PCR reads were re-called with MiXCR into one record per CDR3 protein. The repertoire holds 100,000 to 120,000 distinct CDR3 sequences, with approximately 80% as singletons. Material for sequencing was lung tumor tissue. These receptors all come from a man in his 70s with non-small cell lung cancer. Both conserved end residues are part of each CDR3. The order of the fields is V gene, D gene, CDR3 length, clone size, J gene, CDR3 DNA, CDR3 protein. D genes are given only for firm matches. Only some rows state a clone size, as once, few, many or a class for expanded clones.

TRBV10-3	-	13	-	TRBJ2-3	TGTGCCATCAGTGCAGGGGACACGGATGCGCGGTATTTT	CAISAGDTDARYF
TRBV7-6	TRBD2	18	-	TRBJ2-1	TGTGCCAGCAGCTTAGGGGCCAGCGGGGGGGCAGGCTACAATGAGCAGTTCTTC	CASSLGASGGAGYNEQFF
TRBV6-6	TRBD2	14	-	TRBJ2-7	TGTGTCAGCGGGGGGGGCGGACAGATCTACGAGCAGTACTTC	CVSGGGGQIYEQYF
TRBV19	TRBD1	16	-	TRBJ2-5	TGTGCCAATAGTCGCCGGGACAGGGGGACCCAAGAGACCCAGTACTTC	CANSRRDRGTQETQYF
TRBV7-9	-	16	-	TRBJ1-4	TGTGCCAACGGCAACCCACAGGGCATTTTAGGAGAAAAACTGTTTTTT	CANGNPQGILGEKLFF
TRBV10-2	TRBD1	15	-	TRBJ2-7	TGCGCCAGCAAGGCCGGGACAGGGCAAGAATACGTGCAGTACTTC	CASKAGTGQEYVQYF
TRBV11-3	-	14	-	TRBJ1-1	TGTGCCAGCACGCAGACGGGTGCGTTCACTGGAGCTTTCTTT	CASTQTGAFTGAFF
TRBV28	-	14	-	TRBJ2-2	TGTGCCAGCAGTTTTTCCCGGGATACCGAGGAGCTGTTTTTT	CASSFSRDTEELFF
TRBV6-5	-	14	-	TRBJ2-2	TGTGCCAGCAGTTACTGGAGAAACACCGGGGAGCTGTTTTTT	CASSYWRNTGELFF
TRBV12-5	TRBD1	14	many	TRBJ1-2	TGTGCTAGTGGTTTGTCGACGTTGACAGGGTGGGACACCTTC	CASGLSTLTGWDTF